One sample yielded the 17 T cell receptor beta chains listed below, sequenced in a study of blood T cell repertoires in COVID-19. Only in-frame clones appear in the TCRdb table, and some are missing; sequencing was by immunoSEQ multiplex PCR. This table holds about 180,000 clones, approximately 89% found once. Sequencing input: peripheral blood. The receptor source for this set is a woman aged 25 to 39 with acute or convalescent COVID-19.

The chain joins TRBV5-1 to TRBJ2-7; 8 bases map to TRBD2. This CDR3 comprises 14 residues. The V segment lost 6 bases and the J segment 4 bases; nucleotides outside the gene matches: 9. Germline V gene sequence: CDR1 SGHRS, CDR2 YFSETQ. The CDR3 loop is CASNPGGPMYEQYF. The DNA of the CDR3 is TGCGCCAGCAATCCGGGAGGGCCGATGTACGAGCAGTACTTC. The whole variable domain, filled in from reference TRBV5-1 and TRBJ2-7, reads KAGVTQTPRYLIKTRGQQVTLSCSPISGHRSVSWYQQTPGQGLQFLFEYFSETQRNKGNFPGRFSGRQFSNSRSEMNVSTLELGDSALYLCASNPGGPMYEQYFGPGTRLTVT.

The chain couples TRBV28 to TRBJ2-7; possibly TRBD2 for D (5 bases). Germline V gene sequence: CDR1 MDHEN, CDR2 SYDVKM. This CDR3 region has 16 residues. Trimming took 2 bases from V and 1 from J, leaving 15 bases between them. CDR3 amino acids: CASSLGVGVGSYEQYF. CDR3 DNA: TGTGCCAGCAGTTTAGGGGTGGGAGTGGGGTCCTACGAGCAGTACTTC.

The chain recombines TRBV5-1 with TRBJ1-5, with a weak D call TRBD1 (6 bases). Germline CDR1 is SGHRS and CDR2 is YFSETQ. The germline V and J ends were trimmed by 0 bases and 2 bases, with 12 bases remaining between them. The CDR3 loop spans 16 amino acids. In DNA form, the CDR3 reads TGCGCCAGCAGCTTGGATGGGGGCGTAGGCAATCAGCCCCAGCATTTT. Protein sequence: CASSLDGGVGNQPQHF. Full variable domain (remainder filled in from reference TRBV5-1 and TRBJ1-5): KAGVTQTPRYLIKTRGQQVTLSCSPISGHRSVSWYQQTPGQGLQFLFEYFSETQRNKGNFPGRFSGRQFSNSRSEMNVSTLELGDSALYLCASSLDGGVGNQPQHFGDGTRLSIL.

This chain connects TRBV19 to TRBJ2-2; D not resolved. The germline CDR1 and CDR2 sequences are LNHDA and SQIVND (reference sequence). This CDR3 is built from 14 residues. With 3 bases removed from V and 4 bases from J, the gap between germline ends came to 9 bases. The CDR3 coding sequence is TGTGCCAGTAGTATCTTGACTCTCACCGGGGAGCTGTTTTTT. Translated, it gives CASSILTLTGELFF.

The chain joins TRBV28 to TRBJ1-6, with 8 bases that match TRBD1. CDR3 length: 13 residues. Losses at the gene ends were 6 bases for V and 10 bases for J; bases not matched to a gene: 5. Germline-derived CDR1 and CDR2 are MDHEN and SYDVKM. The CDR3 bases are TGTGCCAGCAGGACAGGGGCCCAATCACCCCTCCACTTT. Translating gives CASRTGAQSPLHF.

This clone was picked up one time. The chain joins TRBV27 to TRBJ2-1; 10 bases are shared with TRBD1. Germline-derived CDR1 and CDR2 are MNHEY and SMNVEV (reference sequence). V shed 7 bases, J shed 4 bases, and the junction held 4 bases outside the gene matches. CDR3 length: 14 amino acids. CDR3 loop: CASTRDRGYNEQFF. The CDR3 DNA sequence: TGTGCCAGCACCCGGGACAGGGGTTACAATGAGCAGTTCTTC.

V gene TRBV6-2 or TRBV6-3 combines with J gene TRBJ2-7, with D uncertain. CDR3 size: 14 residues. The germline V gene has CDR1 MNHEY and CDR2 SVGEGT. Trimming removed 4 bases from V and 1 base from J, with 11 bases in between. CDR3: CASSWAHRSYEQYF. For the CDR3, the DNA is TGTGCCAGCAGTTGGGCCCATCGGTCCTACGAGCAGTACTTC.

The rearrangement uses TRBV19 and TRBJ2-6, with D unresolved. Per the germline V gene, CDR1 is LNHDA and CDR2 is SQIVND (reference sequence). The CDR3 spans 14 residues. V was trimmed by 6 bases and J by 4 bases, leaving 10 bases between them. The chain's CDR3 is CASRELSGANVLTF. CDR3 bases: TGTGCCAGTAGAGAGCTCTCCGGGGCCAACGTCCTGACTTTC. Full variable domain (rest looked up from reference TRBV19 and TRBJ2-6): DGGITQSPKYLFRKEGQNVTLSCEQNLNHDAMYWYRQDPGQGLRLIYYSQIVNDFQKGDIAEGYSVSREKKESFPLTVTSAQKNPTAFYLCASRELSGANVLTFGAGSRLTVL.

The chain links TRBV29-1 to TRBJ1-4; 9 bases line up with TRBD1. The CDR3 totals 16 residues. The J segment lost 10 bases and the V segment lost 2 bases, leaving 14 bases of the junction unmatched. CDR1 is SQVTM, CDR2 ANQGSEA, per germline. The CDR3 here is CSVERNTGGPGVKLFF. DNA of the CDR3: TGCAGCGTTGAACGAAATACAGGGGGCCCAGGGGTAAAACTGTTTTTT.

The gene calls are TRBV3-1 (or the pseudogene TRBV3-2) and TRBJ2-1; a weak D match, TRBD2 (6 bases). V lost 8 bases and J 3 bases, leaving 14 bases between the germline ends. The CDR3 sequence is 14 residues long. Germline values: CDR1 LGHDT, CDR2 YNNKEL (reference sequence). CDR3: CASGRFADYNEQFF. As DNA, the CDR3 is TGTGCCAGCGGGAGGTTTGCGGACTACAATGAGCAGTTCTTC.

This clone has just one count. The chain carries TRBV18 and TRBJ2-5; maybe TRBD2 (6 bases). The CDR3 consists of 13 residues. V was clipped by 3 bases and J by 5 bases, with 10 bases between them. The germline V gene has CDR1 KGHSH and CDR2 LQKENI. The CDR3 spells CASSPGGLETQYF. The DNA for the CDR3 is TGTGCCAGCTCACCGGGGGGTTTGGAGACCCAGTACTTC.

The chain employs TRBV5-4 and TRBJ2-5, with 7 bases aligning to TRBD1. The CDR3 is 14 residues long. J was trimmed by 1 base and V by 5 bases; bases with no gene match: 5. Germline V CDR1 and CDR2: SGHNT, YYREEE (reference sequence). The DNA for the CDR3 is TGTGCCAGCAGTGCACAGGGGATCCAAGAGACCCAGTACTTC. Its protein product is CASSAQGIQETQYF. The variable domain in full, completed from reference TRBV5-4 and TRBJ2-5, reads ETGVTQSPTHLIKTRGQQVTLRCSSQSGHNTVSWYQQALGQGPQFIFQYYREEENGRGNFPPRFSGLQFPNYSSELNVNALELDDSALYLCASSAQGIQETQYFGPGTRLLVL.

A note on this clone: One junction end does not reproduce the germline sequence, and a read error may be involved. CDR3 sequence: CASSPEGSGLADNEQFF. CDR3 DNA: TGTGCTAGCAGCCCAGAGGGCTCCGGACTAGCGGACAATGAGCAGTTCTTC. The chain uses TRBV7-7 and TRBJ2-1; 10 bases are shared with TRBD2. This CDR3 has 17 amino acids. Germline CDR1 SSHAT, CDR2 FNYEAQ (reference sequence).

CDR3 residues: CSASSGASYEQYF. DNA of the CDR3: TGCAGTGCTAGTAGCGGGGCCTCCTACGAGCAGTACTTC. This chain connects TRBV20-1 to TRBJ2-7, with TRBD2 matching 8 bases. CDR1 is DFQATT and CDR2 is SNEGSKA in the germline V gene (reference sequence). The CDR3 spans 13 residues. The junction had 1 base not matched to a gene; V was cut back by 3 bases and J by 0 bases.

The chain has TRBV2 and TRBJ2-6, with D maybe TRBD1 (6 bases). CDR1 SNHLY and CDR2 FYNNEI come from the germline V gene. The ends were cut back, 7 bases at V and 0 bases at J, with 13 bases in the middle. The CDR3 covers 16 residues. The CDR3 is CASTDSHFSGANVLTF. The CDR3 coding sequence is TGTGCCAGCACGGACAGCCATTTCTCTGGGGCCAACGTCCTGACTTTC.

This chain joins TRBV11-2 and TRBJ1-2, with 7 bases matching TRBD1. The CDR3 length is 12 residues. The junction had 1 base not matched to a gene; V was cut back by 4 bases and J by 5 bases. Germline loops: CDR1 SGHAT, CDR2 FQNNGV. The CDR3 protein is CASSSTGYGYTF. The CDR3, as DNA: TGTGCCAGCAGCTCGACAGGGTATGGCTACACCTTC.

This chain joins TRBV10-2 and TRBJ1-6; D is uncertain. Trimming stripped 6 bases from V and 7 bases from J, with 7 bases between. There are 12 residues in the CDR3. The germline V gene encodes CDR1 WSHSY and CDR2 SAAADI. CDR3 DNA: TGCGCCAGCAGCCCGGGAAATTCACCCCTCCACTTT. This translates into CASSPGNSPLHF.